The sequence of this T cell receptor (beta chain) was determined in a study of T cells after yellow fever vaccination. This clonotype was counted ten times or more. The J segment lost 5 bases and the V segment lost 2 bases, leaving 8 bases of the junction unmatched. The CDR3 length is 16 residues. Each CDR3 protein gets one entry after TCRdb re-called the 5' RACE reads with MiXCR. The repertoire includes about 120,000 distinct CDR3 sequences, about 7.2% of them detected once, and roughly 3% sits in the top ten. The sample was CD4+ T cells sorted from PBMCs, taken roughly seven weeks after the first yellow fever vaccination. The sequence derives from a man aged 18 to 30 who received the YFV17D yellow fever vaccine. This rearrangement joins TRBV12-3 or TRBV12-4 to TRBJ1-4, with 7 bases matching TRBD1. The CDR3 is CASSLSSGGGNEKLFF. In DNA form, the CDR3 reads TGTGCCAGCAGTTTAAGCTCAGGGGGAGGGAATGAAAAACTGTTTTTT.